The 11 T cell receptor beta chains below all came from one sample that was sequenced in a study of control samples from healthy donors and cancer patients. Generated by immunoSEQ multiplex PCR, the TCRdb table keeps only in-frame clones and is missing some. The profile shows around 100,000 clones, roughly 90% of them singletons. Sequencing was done on a sample of blood. The receptor set was obtained from a woman in her forties or fifties in good health.

The rearrangement links TRBV19 to TRBJ1-2; 9 bases align to TRBD1. Unmatched junction bases numbered 14, after V lost 5 bases and J lost 7 bases. CDR1 is LNHDA, CDR2 SQIVND, per germline (reference sequence). The CDR3 extends over 16 amino acids. DNA for the CDR3: TGTGCCAGTAGTCATCCGGAAAAACAGGGGGCCACTGGCTACACCTTC. Its translation: CASSHPEKQGATGYTF.

The rearrangement uses TRBV7-2 and TRBJ2-2; TRBD2 matches at 7 bases. From germline, CDR1 is SGHTA and CDR2 FQGNSA. V lost 8 bases to trimming and J lost 6 bases; unmatched junction nucleotides: 12. The CDR3 covers 15 residues. The CDR3 nucleotides are TGTGCCAGCGGGTCGAGGGTAGCGGGTGCCGGGGAGCTGTTTTTT. It is translated as CASGSRVAGAGELFF.

This clone has only one observation. The V and J genes are TRBV4-3 and TRBJ1-5; D unresolved. Germline CDR1 is LGHNA and CDR2 is YSLEER. This CDR3 contains 16 residues. V was trimmed by 0 bases and J by 6 bases, leaving 15 bases between them. CDR3 DNA sequence: TGCGCCAGCAGCCAAGATCTCCGGGGTCCAGGTCAGCCCCAGCATTTT. Translation gives CASSQDLRGPGQPQHF.

The chain employs TRBV24-1 and TRBJ1-5, with D uncertain. V lost 2 bases and J 4 bases, leaving 5 bases between the germline ends. This CDR3 is built from 13 residues. Germline CDR1 KGHDR, CDR2 SFDVKD. This CDR3 is CATSDSWNQPQHF. The CDR3, as DNA: TGTGCCACCAGTGATTCTTGGAATCAGCCCCAGCATTTT.

In DNA, the CDR3 is TGTGCCAGCAGCCAGAAGGGGGCGTGGGGTAATTCACCCCTCCACTTT. It codes for CASSQKGAWGNSPLHF. This chain uses TRBV3-1 (or the pseudogene TRBV3-2) with TRBJ1-6; 7 bases align to TRBD1. V was pared by 3 bases and J by 6 bases, with 8 bases of the junction left unmatched. Per the germline V gene, CDR1 is LGHDT and CDR2 is YNNKEL (reference sequence). The CDR3 runs 16 residues.

For the CDR3, the DNA is TGTGCCAGCAGCCAAGTAACGGGACTAGCGGGGCAAGAGACCCAGTACTTC. Translating gives CASSQVTGLAGQETQYF. The chain links TRBV3-1 (or the pseudogene TRBV3-2) to TRBJ2-5, with TRBD2 matching 13 bases. With V trimmed by 1 base and J by 2 bases, 4 bases remained unmatched. Germline loops: CDR1 LGHDT, CDR2 YNNKEL (reference sequence). The CDR3 covers 17 residues.

In its sample, this clone was seen once. The chain carries TRBV18 and TRBJ1-2; 9 bases match TRBD1. Per the germline V gene, CDR1 is KGHSH and CDR2 is LQKENI. Germline trimming cut 6 bases from V and 3 bases from J; bases unmatched to any gene: 5. The CDR3 runs 14 residues. CDR3 sequence: CASSPGQGYYGYTF. The DNA of the CDR3 is TGTGCCAGCTCTCCCGGACAGGGGTACTATGGCTACACCTTC.

The chain links TRBV27 to TRBJ1-4; D remains ambiguous. V shed 3 bases and J shed 5 bases, with 7 bases lying between them. CDR1 and CDR2 (germline): MNHEY, SMNVEV (reference sequence). CDR3 length: 13 amino acids. Here the CDR3 DNA reads TGTGCCAGCAGTTTCCTAGGGAATGAAAAACTGTTTTTT. The encoded protein is CASSFLGNEKLFF.

This rearrangement joins TRBV2 to TRBJ2-1; 10 nucleotides agree with TRBD2. Germline V gene sequence: CDR1 SNHLY, CDR2 FYNNEI. J gave up 9 bases and V 5 bases, and 13 bases lay outside the gene matches. This CDR3 has 16 amino acids. This CDR3 is CASSTTSGTLGGEQFF. CDR3 nucleotides: TGTGCCAGCAGTACAACTAGCGGGACCCTCGGAGGTGAGCAGTTCTTC.

The chain uses TRBV18 and TRBJ2-3; D not resolved. This CDR3 has 13 residues. Per the germline V gene, CDR1 is KGHSH and CDR2 is LQKENI. Trimming left V 6 bases short and J 4 bases short, with 11 bases between. The CDR3 coding sequence is TGTGCCAGCTCCACGACTGGTTCAGATACGCAGTATTTT. Protein: CASSTTGSDTQYF.

The CDR3 spells CASTIGGGGNQPQHF. CDR3 coding DNA: TGCGCCAGCACCATAGGGGGGGGTGGCAATCAGCCCCAGCATTTT. This chain links TRBV10-2 with TRBJ1-5, with TRBD1 as a possible D gene (6 bases). Per germline, CDR1 WSHSY and CDR2 SAAADI. The V and J ends lost 7 bases and 2 bases respectively, with 15 bases between them. The CDR3 has 15 residues.